Following are 27 T cell receptor beta chains from one sample sequenced in a study of identical twins' blood T cells. TCRdb ran MiXCR on the 5' RACE reads and lists one entry per CDR3 protein. The sample has 350,000 to 400,000 distinct CDR3 sequences; 25% to 35% are singletons. The sample was PBMCs. The source is a woman aged 18-49 years in good health.

This clonotype appeared a few times. This chain connects TRBV6-4 to TRBJ2-2, with D perhaps TRBD1 (6 bases). V lost 4 bases and J 3 bases, leaving 12 bases between the germline ends. Germline loops: CDR1 MRHNA, CDR2 SNTAGT. The CDR3 is made up of 15 amino acids. The CDR3 here is CASSATPGDTGELFF. DNA for the CDR3: TGTGCCAGCAGTGCCACCCCAGGGGACACCGGGGAGCTGTTTTTT.

The J gene is TRBJ1-4, the V gene TRBV20-1; weak D call: TRBD1 (5 bases). From germline, CDR1 is DFQATT and CDR2 SNEGSKA (reference sequence). Deletions cut 4 bases from V and 5 bases from J, with 11 bases between. CDR3 length equals 13 residues. The CDR3: CSATGTGNEKLFF. Here the CDR3 DNA reads TGCAGTGCTACCGGGACGGGGAATGAAAAACTGTTTTTT.

With respect to this clonotype: The junction shows a germline mismatch at one end, possibly a read error. V gene TRBV13 combines with J gene TRBJ2-7, with 7 bases that match TRBD1. The CDR3 runs to 13 residues. From germline, CDR1 is PRHDT and CDR2 FYEKMQ (reference sequence). This CDR3 is CASSKGQSYERYF. As DNA, the CDR3 is TGTGCCAGCAGCAAGGGACAGTCCTACGAGCGGTACTTC. Full variable domain (missing parts from reference TRBV13 and TRBJ2-7): AAGVIQSPRHLIKEKRETATLKCYPIPRHDTVYWYQQGPGQDPQFLISFYEKMQSDKGSIPDRFSAQQFSDYHSELNMSSLELGDSALYFCASSKGQSYERYFGPGTRLTVT.

This clonotype showed up just a few times. CDR3 DNA sequence: TGCGCCAGCAGCTCCAGCGGGATGGGAGATACGCAGTATTTT. Translating gives CASSSSGMGDTQYF. The chain employs TRBV5-1 and TRBJ2-3; 7 nucleotides align to TRBD2. Germline lookup yields CDR1 SGHRS and CDR2 YFSETQ. The CDR3 has 14 amino acids. J was trimmed by 5 bases and V by 3 bases; bases with no gene match: 6.

This clonotype turned up a few times. The chain combines TRBV7-2 with TRBJ1-1; perhaps TRBD1 as D (5 bases). This CDR3 region has 13 residues. Germline CDR1 SGHTA, CDR2 FQGNSA. V gave up 5 bases and J gave up 7 bases, with 14 bases separating them. CDR3 sequence (DNA): TGTGCCAGCAGCCCAGAGCTGAGGGGTGAAGCTTTCTTT. Protein product: CASSPELRGEAFF.

The V call is TRBV7-2, the J call TRBJ1-5; D is uncertain. Trimming left V 2 bases short and J 4 bases short, with 12 bases between. Germline CDR1 reads SGHTA; CDR2 reads FQGNSA. The CDR3 consists of 15 residues. The CDR3 DNA is TGTGCCAGCAGCTTATTTTCAGGTGGGAATCAGCCCCAGCATTTT. Its protein is CASSLFSGGNQPQHF.

This clonotype has just a few counts. The rearrangement joins TRBV19 to TRBJ1-2; no reliable D call. This CDR3 has 17 residues. Trimming left V 5 bases short and J 2 bases short, with 21 bases between. Germline CDR1 LNHDA, CDR2 SQIVND (reference sequence). CDR3 DNA sequence: TGTGCCAGTAGTCTTCTTACCGGGTCAGCCACAAACTATGGCTACACCTTC. Its protein is CASSLLTGSATNYGYTF.

This sequence joins TRBV20-1 and TRBJ2-3; the D gene is possibly TRBD2 (6 bases). Germline loops: CDR1 DFQATT, CDR2 SNEGSKA (reference sequence). The CDR3 is 15 amino acids. Trimming stripped 6 bases from V and 7 bases from J, with 23 bases between. The CDR3 sequence is CSAKAGMTNRNTQYF. CDR3 sequence (DNA): TGCAGTGCGAAGGCGGGGATGACTAACAGAAATACGCAGTATTTT.

This clonotype has only a few counts. The V gene is TRBV2, the J gene TRBJ1-1; 8 bases match TRBD1. V lost 2 bases and J lost 4; bases outside the gene matches: 9. CDR1 and CDR2 from the germline V gene are SNHLY and FYNNEI. The CDR3 covers 16 residues. For the CDR3, the DNA is TGTGCCAGCAGTGAATCGACAGGGGTTCCTTCCACTGAAGCTTTCTTT. As protein: CASSESTGVPSTEAFF. Full variable domain (missing parts from reference TRBV2 and TRBJ1-1): EPEVTQTPSHQVTQMGQEVILRCVPISNHLYFYWYRQILGQKVEFLVSFYNNEISEKSEIFDDQFSVERPDGSNFTLKIRSTKLEDSAMYFCASSESTGVPSTEAFFGQGTRLTVV.

This clonotype was picked up a small number of times. The V call is TRBV7-2, the J call TRBJ1-3; D not resolved. The CDR3 consists of 14 residues. Germline assignment: CDR1 SGHTA and CDR2 FQGNSA. V lost 2 bases, J lost 7 bases, and 12 bases lay in between. The CDR3 is CASSLPSRGNTIYF. CDR3 sequence (DNA): TGTGCCAGCAGCTTACCTTCTCGAGGGAACACCATATATTTT.

This clonotype was seen a few times. The V and J genes are TRBV25-1 and TRBJ2-2; the D is unclear. The CDR3 has 20 residues. Trimming removed 3 bases from V and 4 bases from J, with 27 bases in between. Germline-derived CDR1 and CDR2 are MGHDK and SYGVNS. The CDR3 DNA is TGTGCCAGCAGTGAGCCGAACTTTTCGGCATTTCAAGGGTTCACCGGGGAGCTGTTTTTT. Protein: CASSEPNFSAFQGFTGELFF.

The rearrangement uses TRBV27 and TRBJ1-3; D unresolved. The CDR3 consists of 13 residues. Trimming pared 8 bases from V and 8 bases from J, leaving 16 bases between. Per the germline V gene, CDR1 is MNHEY and CDR2 is SMNVEV (reference sequence). The CDR3 DNA follows: TGTGCCAGCGGGAGGGAGGCAGGTCACACCATATATTTT. This codes for CASGREAGHTIYF.

This clonotype was recorded many times. The V call is TRBV29-1, the J call TRBJ1-2; no reliable D call. The CDR3 consists of 14 residues. V was pared by 3 bases and J by 2 bases, with 13 bases between. CDR1 and CDR2 from the germline V gene are SQVTM and ANQGSEA. The chain's CDR3 is CSVDTPGSNYGYTF. CDR3 bases: TGCAGCGTTGACACACCTGGTAGCAACTATGGCTACACCTTC.

V is TRBV11-3 and J is TRBJ1-5; the match to TRBD1 covers 8 bases. CDR3 length: 15 amino acids. CDR1 and CDR2 (germline): SGHNT, YENEEA. V lost 1 base and J lost 7; bases outside the gene matches: 6. The CDR3 region is CASSLGQGQNQPQHF. DNA of the CDR3: TGTGCCAGCAGCTTAGGACAGGGGCAGAACCAGCCCCAGCATTTT.

This clonotype came up a few times. This chain uses TRBV29-1 with TRBJ1-2, with no clear D. V was shortened by 1 base and J by 9 bases, with 18 bases between the two germline ends. The germline V gene encodes CDR1 SQVTM and CDR2 ANQGSEA. The CDR3 has 14 amino acids. The CDR3 region is CSVEGTLVVGSYTF. The CDR3 DNA is TGCAGCGTTGAAGGGACCCTCGTAGTTGGGAGCTACACCTTC.

This clonotype has a single count. The rearrangement joins TRBV20-1 to TRBJ2-3, with TRBD2 matching over 8 bases. CDR3 length: 16 amino acids. The trim removed 1 base at V and 2 bases at J, leaving 8 bases unmatched. CDR1 and CDR2 from the germline V gene are DFQATT and SNEGSKA (reference sequence). Written as DNA, the CDR3 is TGCAGTGCTAGAGCCCCTGGGCGGGGGGTCACAGATACGCAGTATTTT. Amino acid sequence: CSARAPGRGVTDTQYF.

This clonotype was detected a few times. The gene calls are TRBV4-1 and TRBJ1-1, with D possibly matching TRBD1 (6 bases). The germline gives CDR1 MGHRA, CDR2 YSYEKL. V lost 1 base, J lost 8 bases, and 8 bases lay in between. The CDR3 has 12 amino acids. CDR3 amino acids: CASSQVQGEAFF. The CDR3 DNA reads as TGCGCCAGCAGCCAAGTCCAGGGGGAAGCTTTCTTT.

This chain links TRBV20-1 with TRBJ2-1; 12 positions match TRBD1. J lost 6 bases, V lost 1 base, and 10 bases had no gene match. There are 17 residues in the CDR3. Germline assignment: CDR1 DFQATT and CDR2 SNEGSKA (reference sequence). This chain's CDR3 is CSARGLPGTGGLNEQFF. Written as DNA, the CDR3 is TGCAGTGCTAGAGGTCTCCCCGGGACAGGGGGCCTCAATGAGCAGTTCTTC.

The chain employs TRBV7-2 and TRBJ2-1; the D is unclear. The CDR3 has 14 amino acids. Trimming removed 6 bases at V and 12 bases at J, with 21 bases between. The germline CDR1 and CDR2 sequences are SGHTA and FQGNSA. The CDR3: CASRLAVPPHGQFF. The CDR3 DNA is TGTGCCAGCAGGCTGGCGGTTCCTCCACATGGGCAGTTCTTC.

CDR3 loop: CASSADGNEKLFF. Written as DNA, the CDR3 is TGTGCCAGCAGCGCGGACGGGAATGAAAAACTGTTTTTT. This chain links TRBV9 with TRBJ1-4; D unclear. Trimming took 3 bases from V and 5 from J, leaving 8 bases between them. Germline loops: CDR1 SGDLS, CDR2 YYNGEE. The CDR3 sequence is 13 residues long. Looking up the rest from reference TRBV9 and TRBJ1-4 gives the full variable domain: DSGVTQTPKHLITATGQRVTLRCSPRSGDLSVYWYQQSLDQGLQFLIQYYNGEERAKGNILERFSAQQFPDLHSELNLSSLELGDSALYFCASSADGNEKLFFGSGTQLSVL.

V and J are TRBV18 and TRBJ2-7; tentatively, D is TRBD1 (6 bases). The length of the CDR3 is 14 residues. V was shortened by 3 bases and J by 3 bases, with 12 bases between the two germline ends. Germline-derived CDR1 and CDR2 are KGHSH and LQKENI. The CDR3 coding sequence is TGTGCCAGCTCACCGGACAGAGCCGTCTACGAGCAGTACTTC. Amino acid sequence: CASSPDRAVYEQYF.

The chain is built from TRBV20-1 and TRBJ2-3, with D possibly TRBD2 on 5 matching bases. Germline V CDR1 and CDR2: DFQATT, SNEGSKA (reference sequence). V lost 4 bases and J lost 2, with 13 bases in between. The CDR3 sequence is 14 residues long. CDR3 DNA sequence: TGCAGTGCTAAAGACTACCGCGACACAGATACGCAGTATTTT. It is translated as CSAKDYRDTDTQYF.

The chain uses TRBV29-1 and TRBJ1-4; no firm D call. The CDR3 spans 12 residues. Trimming shortened V by 3 bases and J by 15 bases, and 17 bases separated the two germline ends. Germline lookup yields CDR1 SQVTM and CDR2 ANQGSEA. The CDR3, as DNA: TGCAGCGTTGATGAGGGATCGGATTTGATGTTTTTT. Amino acid sequence: CSVDEGSDLMFF. Complete variable domain (other parts from reference TRBV29-1 and TRBJ1-4): SAVISQKPSRDICQRGTSLTIQCQVDSQVTMMFWYRQQPGQSLTLIATANQGSEATYESGFVIDKFPISRPNLTFSTLTVSNMSPEDSSIYLCSVDEGSDLMFFGSGTQLSVL.

CDR3 nucleotides: TGTGCCAGCAGTTACTTCTGGGACCCACTTGGGCAGACCCAGTACTTC. Translation gives CASSYFWDPLGQTQYF. The chain has TRBV6-5 and TRBJ2-5, with D tentatively TRBD1 or TRBD2 (5 bases each). Germline assignment: CDR1 MNHEY and CDR2 SVGAGI. This CDR3 comprises 16 residues. The ends were cut back, 1 base at V and 6 bases at J, with 18 bases in the middle.

V and J are TRBV19 and TRBJ2-7; the D call may be TRBD1 or TRBD2 (5 bases each). The germline V gene encodes CDR1 LNHDA and CDR2 SQIVND (reference sequence). There are 13 residues in the CDR3. Between the trimmed V and J ends, which lost 1 base and 5 bases, there was a span of 9 bases. The CDR3 spells CASSIGGADEQYF. For the CDR3, the DNA is TGTGCCAGTAGTATAGGAGGGGCCGACGAGCAGTACTTC.

This clonotype was seen only a few times. V is TRBV4-3 and J is TRBJ1-1, with unresolved D. Germline lookup yields CDR1 LGHNA and CDR2 YSLEER. Between the trimmed V and J ends, which lost 11 bases and 2 bases, there was a span of 12 bases. This CDR3 spans 12 amino acids. The CDR3 loop is CAVGGANTEAFF. The CDR3 nucleotides are TGCGCCGTAGGTGGAGCCAACACTGAAGCTTTCTTT.

The rearrangement links TRBV6-5 to TRBJ1-2, with TRBD1 matching over 8 bases. The CDR3 sequence is 14 residues long. CDR1 and CDR2 (germline): MNHEY, SVGAGI. Trimming cost V 5 bases and J 5 bases; bases outside gene matches: 7. The CDR3 reads CASSRWDRTYGYTF. The CDR3 DNA is TGTGCCAGCAGTCGGTGGGACAGGACGTATGGCTACACCTTC.